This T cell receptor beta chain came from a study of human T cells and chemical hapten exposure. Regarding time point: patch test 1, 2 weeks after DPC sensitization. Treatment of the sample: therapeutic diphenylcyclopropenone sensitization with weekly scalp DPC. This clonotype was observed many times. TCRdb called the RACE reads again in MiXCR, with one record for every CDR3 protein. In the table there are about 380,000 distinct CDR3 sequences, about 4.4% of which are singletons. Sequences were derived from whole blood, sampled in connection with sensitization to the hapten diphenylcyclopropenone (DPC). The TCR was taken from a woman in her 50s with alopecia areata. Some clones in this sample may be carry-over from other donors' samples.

The CDR3 spells CSAGQGTTNEKLFF. In DNA form, the CDR3 reads TGCAGTGCAGGACAGGGGACAACTAATGAAAAACTGTTTTTT. The rearrangement joins TRBV20-1 to TRBJ1-4; TRBD1 matches at 9 bases. Germline CDR1 DFQATT, CDR2 SNEGSKA (reference sequence). After removal of 6 bases from V and 0 bases from J, the junction contained 2 bases not matched to a gene. This CDR3 comprises 14 residues.